The rows below give T cell receptor beta chains drawn from one sample of a study of T cells in Graves' hyperthyroidism and ophthalmopathy. TCRdb used MiXCR to reprocess the multiplex PCR reads, holding one entry per CDR3 protein. This sample yields hundreds of thousands of distinct CDR3 sequences, of which just under 45% are seen a single time; less than 9% belongs to the top ten. Material: peripheral blood or thyroid tissue (not recorded which). The origin of the receptors is an adult man with Graves' disease, either hyperthyroidism or ophthalmopathy (not recorded which). The CDR3 runs from the conserved cysteine through the conserved F or W. D genes are given only for firm matches. Rows give clone size only sometimes, using once, few, many, or a class for an expanded clone.

v_gene	j_gene	d_gene	abundance	CDR3nt	CDR3aa
TRBV9	TRBJ1-2	TRBD1	many	TGTGCCAGCAGCGGATCCACAGGGGTTGAGGGCTACACCTTC	CASSGSTGVEGYTF
TRBV7-9	TRBJ2-7	-	-	TGTGCCAGCAGCTTAGATTTCACCGAGCAGTACTTC	CASSLDFTEQYF
TRBV15	TRBJ1-4	TRBD1	many	TGTGCCACCAGCCCGGGACAGGTTAATGAAAAACTGTTTTTT	CATSPGQVNEKLFF
TRBV10-3	TRBJ1-6	-	many	TGTGCCATCAGTGAGTCGGAATCAGCCTCCTATAATTCACCCCTCCACTTT	CAISESESASYNSPLHF
TRBV10-3	TRBJ1-1	-	-	TGTGCCATCAGCTTAGTCTTTATGAACACTGAAGCTTTCTTT	CAISLVFMNTEAFF
TRBV7-9	TRBJ1-4	TRBD1	few	TGTGCCAGCAGCTTTCGGACAGGGGGCGTTGAAAAACTGTTTTTT	CASSFRTGGVEKLFF
TRBV24-1	TRBJ2-2	-	many	TGTGCCACCAGTGATTTAGGTTCGCGGAACACCGGGGAGCTGTTTTTT	CATSDLGSRNTGELFF
TRBV28	TRBJ1-5	-	-	TGTGCCAGCACAAGGAGGGCTGTGAGCAATCAGCCCCAGCATTTT	CASTRRAVSNQPQHF
TRBV19	TRBJ1-5	-	-	TGTGCCAGTAGTGTCGACAGAGTCAATCAGCCCCAGCATTTT	CASSVDRVNQPQHF
TRBV2	TRBJ1-5	-	many	TGTGCCAGCAGTGACCCCCGACATTCAGCCCAGCATTTT	CASSDPRHSAQHF
TRBV15	TRBJ1-6	-	many	TGTGCCACCAGTCTCGGCAGGGACTCACCCCTCCACTTT	CATSLGRDSPLHF
TRBV2	TRBJ1-1	-	few	TGTGCCAGCAGTGTGAAAAAAAACACTGAAGCTTTCTTT	CASSVKKNTEAFF
TRBV20-1	TRBJ2-7	TRBD1	-	TGCAGTGCCTTAGGACAGGTGGCCCACGAGCAGTACTTC	CSALGQVAHEQYF
TRBV20-1	TRBJ1-1	-	-	TGCAGTGCCACGGACAGCCGTCGCATGAACACTGAAGCTTTCTTT	CSATDSRRMNTEAFF
TRBV24-1	TRBJ1-2	TRBD1	many	TGTGCCACCAGTGAGACAGGGAGAGGAGGCGGTGGCTACACCTTC	CATSETGRGGGGYTF
TRBV19	TRBJ1-2	-	many	TGTGCCAGTAGTATAGGGCTGACGTATGGCTACACCTTC	CASSIGLTYGYTF
TRBV7-6	TRBJ2-2	-	-	TGTGCCAGCAGCTTGGAAACAGCTACGAACACCGGGGAGCTGTTTTTT	CASSLETATNTGELFF
TRBV20-1	TRBJ1-2	TRBD1	few	TGCAGTGCCCCGGACAGGGGAGGTGGTTCCTATGGCTACACCTTC	CSAPDRGGGSYGYTF
TRBV19	TRBJ1-4	-	-	TGTGCCAGTACCATCCAGGGATACGCTAATGGAAAACTGTTTTTT	CASTIQGYANGKLFF
TRBV2	TRBJ1-6	-	many	TGTGCCTCCAGAGGAATGGGTCTGGATTCACCCCTCCACTTT	CASRGMGLDSPLHF
TRBV6-6	TRBJ1-2	-	few	TGTGCCAGCAGTGATACAGTCTTCTATGGCTACACCTTC	CASSDTVFYGYTF
TRBV19	TRBJ1-5	-	few	TGTGCCAGTAGTTGGGTCCGCGGTAGCAATCAGCCCCAGCATTTT	CASSWVRGSNQPQHF
TRBV5-1	TRBJ1-2	TRBD1	-	TGCGCCAGCAGCTTGGAAGGGGACAGGTCTCGTGGCTACACCTTC	CASSLEGDRSRGYTF
TRBV14	TRBJ1-4	-	-	TGTGCCAGCAGCTGGGGCAGGGTGGGCGAAAAACTGTTTTTT	CASSWGRVGEKLFF
TRBV25-1	TRBJ1-2	TRBD1	-	TGTGCCAGCAGTGAAGTGACAGGGAATAACTATGGCTACACCTTC	CASSEVTGNNYGYTF
TRBV2	TRBJ1-4	-	-	TGTGCCAGCGTTAGGACAGAGATCGAAAAACTGTTTTTT	CASVRTEIEKLFF
TRBV20-1	TRBJ2-7	-	many	TGCAGTGCTAGGGAAGGGGGCTACGAGCAGTACTTC	CSAREGGYEQYF
TRBV19	TRBJ1-5	-	few	TGTGCCAGTAAAGTCGGGGTACGGGACATGAATCAGCCCCAGCATTTT	CASKVGVRDMNQPQHF
TRBV12-3/TRBV12-4	TRBJ2-2	-	-	TGTGCCAGCAGTTTGACTGGGCAGGGAGTAGGGAACACCGGGGAGCTGTTTTTT	CASSLTGQGVGNTGELFF
TRBV19	TRBJ1-1	-	-	TGTGCCAGTAGTATTTCGAGGAGCACTGAAGCTTTCTTT	CASSISRSTEAFF
TRBV20-1	TRBJ2-2	TRBD1	-	TGCAGTGCTCACCGGACAGGGGGCACCGGGGAGCTGTTTTTT	CSAHRTGGTGELFF
TRBV28	TRBJ2-7	-	-	TGTGCCAGCAGGAGGGCGAGTTCCGAGCAGTACTTC	CASRRASSEQYF
TRBV12-3/TRBV12-4	TRBJ1-4	-	many	TGTGCCAGCAGTCCCCCGGCAGGGTTTGAAAAACTGTTTTTT	CASSPPAGFEKLFF
TRBV5-1	TRBJ1-4	-	-	TGCGCCAGCAGCCAATTGTGGGGAGCTAATGAAAAACTGTTTTTT	CASSQLWGANEKLFF
TRBV15	TRBJ1-2	TRBD1	many	TGTGCCACCAGCAGAGACGACAGGGGTGGCTACACCTTC	CATSRDDRGGYTF
TRBV19	TRBJ1-5	-	many	TGTGCCAGTACCAGGGAGTTCGGCAATCAGCCCCAGCATTTT	CASTREFGNQPQHF
TRBV29-1	TRBJ2-7	-	-	TGCAGCGTTGAAGACGGGTTAGGGGGAGCCTACGAGCAGTACTTC	CSVEDGLGGAYEQYF
TRBV25-1	TRBJ1-6	-	-	TGTGCCAGCAGCTTACAGGCCAACAATAATTCACCCCTCCACTTT	CASSLQANNNSPLHF
TRBV5-1	TRBJ1-1	-	few	TGCGCCAGCAGCTTGGCCTTCGGAAAGAACACTGAAGCTTTCTTT	CASSLAFGKNTEAFF
TRBV14	TRBJ1-1	-	-	TGTGCCAGCAGCCAAGATTTGCAGAACACTGAAGCTTTCTTT	CASSQDLQNTEAFF
TRBV7-9	TRBJ2-7	TRBD1	-	TGTGCCAGCACTAAACAGGGGGACTACGAGCAGTACTTC	CASTKQGDYEQYF